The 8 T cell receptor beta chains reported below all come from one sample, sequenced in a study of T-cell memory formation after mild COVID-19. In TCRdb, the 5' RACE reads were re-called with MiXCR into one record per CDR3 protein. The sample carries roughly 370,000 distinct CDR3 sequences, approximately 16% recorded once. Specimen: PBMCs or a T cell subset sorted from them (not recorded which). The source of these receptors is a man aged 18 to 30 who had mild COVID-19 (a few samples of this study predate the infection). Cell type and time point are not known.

CDR3 nucleotide sequence: TGCGCCAGCAGCAAACCGGGACTACAAGAGACCCAGTACTTC. Protein product: CASSKPGLQETQYF. V usage is TRBV4-1 and J usage is TRBJ2-5, with 7 bases identical to TRBD2. This CDR3 contains 14 residues. The V gene's germline CDR1 is MGHRA and CDR2 YSYEKL. Losses at the gene ends were 5 bases for V and 2 bases for J; bases not matched to a gene: 5.

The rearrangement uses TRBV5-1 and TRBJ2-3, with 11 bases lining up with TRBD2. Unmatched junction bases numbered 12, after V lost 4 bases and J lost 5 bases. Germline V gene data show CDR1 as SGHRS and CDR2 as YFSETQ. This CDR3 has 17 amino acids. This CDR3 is CASSPITTSGVIDTQYF. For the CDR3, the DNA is TGCGCCAGCAGCCCAATCACGACTAGCGGGGTAATAGATACGCAGTATTTT.

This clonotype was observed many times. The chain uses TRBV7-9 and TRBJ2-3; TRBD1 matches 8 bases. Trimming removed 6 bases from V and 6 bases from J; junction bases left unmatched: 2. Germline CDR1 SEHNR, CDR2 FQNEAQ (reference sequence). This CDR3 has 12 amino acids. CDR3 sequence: CASRRQGDTQYF. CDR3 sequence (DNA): TGTGCCAGCAGAAGACAGGGGGATACGCAGTATTTT.

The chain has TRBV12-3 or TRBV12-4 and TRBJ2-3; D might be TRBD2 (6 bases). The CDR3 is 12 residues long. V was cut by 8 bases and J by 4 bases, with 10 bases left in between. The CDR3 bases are TGTGCCAGCCGCGGGGACGCAGATACGCAGTATTTT. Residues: CASRGDADTQYF.

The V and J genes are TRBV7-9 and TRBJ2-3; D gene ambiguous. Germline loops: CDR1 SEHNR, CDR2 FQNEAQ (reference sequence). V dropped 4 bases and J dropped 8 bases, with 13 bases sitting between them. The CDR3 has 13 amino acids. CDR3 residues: CASSSPRFVTQYF. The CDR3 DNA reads TGTGCCAGCAGCTCGCCACGCTTTGTTACGCAGTATTTT.

The CDR3 here is CAWSPTWPQYF. The CDR3, as DNA: TGTGCCTGGAGCCCGACTTGGCCGCAGTATTTT. The rearrangement uses TRBV30 and TRBJ2-3; D uncertain. The CDR3 runs 11 residues. Germline V gene data show CDR1 as GTSNPN and CDR2 as SVGIG (reference sequence). The V and J ends lost 3 bases and 10 bases respectively, with 11 bases between them.

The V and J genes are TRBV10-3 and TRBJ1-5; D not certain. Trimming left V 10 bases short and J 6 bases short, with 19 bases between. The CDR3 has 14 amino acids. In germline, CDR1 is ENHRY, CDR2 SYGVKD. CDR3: CATQPQGIFQPQHF. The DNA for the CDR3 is TGTGCCACCCAGCCACAAGGGATCTTTCAGCCCCAGCATTTT.

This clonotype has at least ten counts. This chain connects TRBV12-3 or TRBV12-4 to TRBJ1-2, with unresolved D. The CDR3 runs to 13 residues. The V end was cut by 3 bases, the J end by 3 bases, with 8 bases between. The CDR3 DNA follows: TGTGCCAGCAGTTTGCGGGGTGACTATGGCTACACCTTC. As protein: CASSLRGDYGYTF.